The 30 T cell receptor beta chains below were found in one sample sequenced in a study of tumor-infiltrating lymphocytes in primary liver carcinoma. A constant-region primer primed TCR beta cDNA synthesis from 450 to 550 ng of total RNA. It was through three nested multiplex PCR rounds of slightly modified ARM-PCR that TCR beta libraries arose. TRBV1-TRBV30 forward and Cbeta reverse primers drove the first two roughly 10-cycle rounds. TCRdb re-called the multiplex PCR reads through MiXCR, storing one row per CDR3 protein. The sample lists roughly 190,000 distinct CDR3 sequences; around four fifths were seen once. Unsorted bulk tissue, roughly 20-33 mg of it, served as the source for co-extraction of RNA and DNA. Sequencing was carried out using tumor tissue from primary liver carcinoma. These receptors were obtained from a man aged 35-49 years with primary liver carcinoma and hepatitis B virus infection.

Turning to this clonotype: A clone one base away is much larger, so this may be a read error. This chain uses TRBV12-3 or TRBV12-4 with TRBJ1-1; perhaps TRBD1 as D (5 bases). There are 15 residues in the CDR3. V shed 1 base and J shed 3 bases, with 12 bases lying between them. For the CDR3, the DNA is TGTGCCAGCAGTTTAGGACAGCTGTTGGACACTGAAGCTTTCTTT. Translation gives CASSLGQLLDTEAFF.

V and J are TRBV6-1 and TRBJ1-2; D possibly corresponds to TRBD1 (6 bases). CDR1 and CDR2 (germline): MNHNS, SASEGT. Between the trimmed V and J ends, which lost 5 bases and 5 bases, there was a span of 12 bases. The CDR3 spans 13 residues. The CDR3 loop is CASSKEGGYGYTF. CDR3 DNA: TGTGCCAGCAGTAAAGAAGGGGGATATGGCTACACCTTC.

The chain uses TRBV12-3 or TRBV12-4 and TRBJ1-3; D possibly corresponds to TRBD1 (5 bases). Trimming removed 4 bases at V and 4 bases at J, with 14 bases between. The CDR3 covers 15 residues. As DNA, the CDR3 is TGTGCCAGCAGTTGTGGGGCAACAACAGGAAACACCATATATTTT. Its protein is CASSCGATTGNTIYF.

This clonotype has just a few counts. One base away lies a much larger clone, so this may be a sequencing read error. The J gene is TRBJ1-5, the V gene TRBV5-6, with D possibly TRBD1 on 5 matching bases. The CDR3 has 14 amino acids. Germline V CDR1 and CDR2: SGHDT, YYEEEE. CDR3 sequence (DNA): TGTGCCGGCAGCTCAGGGTGGGACAATCAGCCCCAGCATTTT. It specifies CAGSSGWDNQPQHF.

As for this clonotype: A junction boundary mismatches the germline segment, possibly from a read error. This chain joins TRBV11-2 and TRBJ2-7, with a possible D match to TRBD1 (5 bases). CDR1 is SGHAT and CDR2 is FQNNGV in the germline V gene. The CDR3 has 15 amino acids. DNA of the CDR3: TGTGCCAGCAGCTTACGATGGACATGGGAAATCGAGCAGAACTTC. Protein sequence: CASSLRWTWEIEQNF.

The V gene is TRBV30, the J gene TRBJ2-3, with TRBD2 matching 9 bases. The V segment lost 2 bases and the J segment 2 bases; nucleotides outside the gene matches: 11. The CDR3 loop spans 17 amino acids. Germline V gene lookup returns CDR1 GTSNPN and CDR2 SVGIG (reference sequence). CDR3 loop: CAWSPSGRPCYTDTQYF. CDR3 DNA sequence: TGTGCCTGGAGTCCAAGCGGGAGGCCCTGCTACACAGATACGCAGTATTTT.

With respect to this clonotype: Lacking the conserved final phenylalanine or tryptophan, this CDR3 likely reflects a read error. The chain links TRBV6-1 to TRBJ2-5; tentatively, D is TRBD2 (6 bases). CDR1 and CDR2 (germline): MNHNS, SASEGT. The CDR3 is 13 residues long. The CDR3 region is CASSRDLGETQYY. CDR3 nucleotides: TGTGCTAGCAGCAGGGACTTAGGAGAGACCCAGTACTAC.

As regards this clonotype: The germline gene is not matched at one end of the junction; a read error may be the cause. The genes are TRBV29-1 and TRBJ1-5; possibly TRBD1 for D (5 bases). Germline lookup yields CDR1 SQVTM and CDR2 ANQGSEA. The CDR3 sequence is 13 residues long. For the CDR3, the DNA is TGCTGCGTTGTCGGACACATCGATCAGCCCCAGCATTTT. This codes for CCVVGHIDQPQHF.

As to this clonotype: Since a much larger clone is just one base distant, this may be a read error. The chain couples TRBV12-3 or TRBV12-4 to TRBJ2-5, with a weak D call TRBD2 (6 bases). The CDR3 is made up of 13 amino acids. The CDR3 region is CVSTPGSGETQYF. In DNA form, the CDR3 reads TGTGTCAGCACCCCCGGGAGTGGGGAGACCCAGTACTTC.

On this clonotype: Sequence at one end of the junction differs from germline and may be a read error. The CDR3 DNA follows: TGTGCCAGCAATCCTCGGACCAGCGGGAGGCATGAGGAGTTCTTC. Amino acid sequence: CASNPRTSGRHEEFF. This chain links TRBV6-1 with TRBJ2-1; 9 nucleotides align to TRBD2. This CDR3 comprises 15 residues. Germline CDR1 is MNHNS and CDR2 is SASEGT.

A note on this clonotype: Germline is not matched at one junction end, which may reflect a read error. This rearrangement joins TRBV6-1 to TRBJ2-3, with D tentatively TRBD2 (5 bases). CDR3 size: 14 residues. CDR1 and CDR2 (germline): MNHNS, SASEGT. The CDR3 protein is CVSGLPLGADTQYF. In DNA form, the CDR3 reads TGTGTCAGCGGTTTACCCCTCGGGGCAGATACGCAGTATTTT.

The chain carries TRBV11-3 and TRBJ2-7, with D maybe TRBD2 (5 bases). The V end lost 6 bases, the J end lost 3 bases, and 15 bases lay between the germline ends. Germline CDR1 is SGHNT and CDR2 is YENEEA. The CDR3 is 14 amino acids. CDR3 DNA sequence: TGTGCCAGCAGTTACAACATACGGGGCTACGAGCAGTACTTC. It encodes CASSYNIRGYEQYF.

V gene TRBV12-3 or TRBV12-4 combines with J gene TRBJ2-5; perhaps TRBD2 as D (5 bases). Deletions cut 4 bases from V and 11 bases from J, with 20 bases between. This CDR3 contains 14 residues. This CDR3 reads CASSSNGERETQYF. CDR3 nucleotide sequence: TGTGCCAGCAGTTCCAACGGGGAACGAGAAACTCAGTACTTC.

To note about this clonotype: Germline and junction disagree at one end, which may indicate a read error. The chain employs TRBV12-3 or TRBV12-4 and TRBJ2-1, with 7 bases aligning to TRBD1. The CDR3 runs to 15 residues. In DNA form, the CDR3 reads TGTGCCTGCATGGGATCGGGACAGCCATATAATGAGCACTTCTTC. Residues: CACMGSGQPYNEHFF.

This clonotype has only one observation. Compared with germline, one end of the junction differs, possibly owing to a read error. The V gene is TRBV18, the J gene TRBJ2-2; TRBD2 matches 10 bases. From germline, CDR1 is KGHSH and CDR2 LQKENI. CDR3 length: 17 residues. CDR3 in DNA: TGTGTCAGCTCACCACTCCCTAGCGGGGGGAACACCGGGGAGCTGTTTTTT. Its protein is CVSSPLPSGGNTGELFF.

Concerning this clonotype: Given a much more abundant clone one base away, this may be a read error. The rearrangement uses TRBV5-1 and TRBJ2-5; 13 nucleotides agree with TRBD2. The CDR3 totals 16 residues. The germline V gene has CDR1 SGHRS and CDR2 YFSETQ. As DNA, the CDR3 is TGCGCCAACAGCTGGGGACTAGCGGGAAGTCAAGAGACCCAGTACTTC. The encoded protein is CANSWGLAGSQETQYF. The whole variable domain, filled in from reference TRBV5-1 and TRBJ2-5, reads KAGVTQTPRYLIKTRGQQVTLSCSPISGHRSVSWYQQTPGQGLQFLFEYFSETQRNKGNFPGRFSGRQFSNSRSEMNVSTLELGDSALYLCANSWGLAGSQETQYFGPGTRLLVL.

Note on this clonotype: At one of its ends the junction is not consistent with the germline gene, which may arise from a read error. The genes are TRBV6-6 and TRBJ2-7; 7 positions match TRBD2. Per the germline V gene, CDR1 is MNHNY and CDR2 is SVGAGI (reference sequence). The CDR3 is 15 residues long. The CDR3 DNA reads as TGTGCCAGCAGCCAGTCAGCGGGACTTGGCTACGAGCATTACTTC. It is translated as CASSQSAGLGYEHYF.

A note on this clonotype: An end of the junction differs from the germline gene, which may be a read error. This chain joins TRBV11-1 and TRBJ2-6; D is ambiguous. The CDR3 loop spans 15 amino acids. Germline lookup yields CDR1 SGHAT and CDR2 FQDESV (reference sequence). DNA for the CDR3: TGTGCCAGCAGCTTGGGTCGAGCTGGGGTCAACGTCATGACTTTC. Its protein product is CASSLGRAGVNVMTF.

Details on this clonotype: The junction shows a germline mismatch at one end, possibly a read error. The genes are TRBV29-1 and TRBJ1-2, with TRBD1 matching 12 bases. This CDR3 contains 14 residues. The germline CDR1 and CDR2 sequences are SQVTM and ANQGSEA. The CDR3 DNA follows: TGCAGCATTGAAGGGACAGGGGGCACGGGGGGCTACACCTTC. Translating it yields CSIEGTGGTGGYTF.

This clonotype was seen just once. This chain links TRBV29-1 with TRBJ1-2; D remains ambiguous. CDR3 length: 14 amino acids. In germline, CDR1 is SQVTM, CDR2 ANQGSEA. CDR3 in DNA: TGCAAGGTTGAAGCGGAAGAAGGGATGGATGGCTACACCTTC. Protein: CKVEAEEGMDGYTF.

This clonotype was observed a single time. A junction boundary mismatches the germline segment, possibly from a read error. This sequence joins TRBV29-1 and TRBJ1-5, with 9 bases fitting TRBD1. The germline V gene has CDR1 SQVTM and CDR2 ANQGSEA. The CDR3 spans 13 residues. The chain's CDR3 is CSVETGGSQPQHF. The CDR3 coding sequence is TGCAGCGTTGAAACAGGGGGCAGTCAGCCCCAACATTTT.

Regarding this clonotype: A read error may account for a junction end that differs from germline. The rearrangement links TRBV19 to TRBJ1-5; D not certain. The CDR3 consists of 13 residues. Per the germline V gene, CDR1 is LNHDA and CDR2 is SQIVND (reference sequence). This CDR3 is CATLRSVNQPQHF. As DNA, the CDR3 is TGCGCCACCCTGAGGTCGGTTAATCAGCCCCAGCATTTT.

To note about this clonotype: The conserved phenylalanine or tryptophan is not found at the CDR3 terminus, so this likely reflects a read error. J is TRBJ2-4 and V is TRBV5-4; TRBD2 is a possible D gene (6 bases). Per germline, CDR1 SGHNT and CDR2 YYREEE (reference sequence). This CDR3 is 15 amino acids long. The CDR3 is CTSSFGGFAKNIQYS. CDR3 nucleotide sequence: TGTACCAGCAGCTTCGGGGGATTTGCCAAAAACATTCAGTACTCC.

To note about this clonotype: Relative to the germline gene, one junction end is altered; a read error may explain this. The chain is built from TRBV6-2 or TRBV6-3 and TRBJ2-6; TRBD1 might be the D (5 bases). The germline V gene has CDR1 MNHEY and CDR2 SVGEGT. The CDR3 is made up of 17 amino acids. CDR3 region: CASTQKTTLFGANVPTF. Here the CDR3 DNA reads TGTGCCAGCACCCAGAAAACTACCCTCTTTGGGGCCAACGTCCCGACTTTC.

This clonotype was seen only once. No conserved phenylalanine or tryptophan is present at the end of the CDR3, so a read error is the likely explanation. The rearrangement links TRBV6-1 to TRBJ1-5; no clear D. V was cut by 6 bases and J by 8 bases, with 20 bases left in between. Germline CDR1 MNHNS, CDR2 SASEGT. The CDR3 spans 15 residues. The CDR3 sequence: CASRVYRTRDKPQHL. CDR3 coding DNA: TGTGCCAGCAGAGTCTATCGAACCCGAGATAAGCCCCAGCATCTT.

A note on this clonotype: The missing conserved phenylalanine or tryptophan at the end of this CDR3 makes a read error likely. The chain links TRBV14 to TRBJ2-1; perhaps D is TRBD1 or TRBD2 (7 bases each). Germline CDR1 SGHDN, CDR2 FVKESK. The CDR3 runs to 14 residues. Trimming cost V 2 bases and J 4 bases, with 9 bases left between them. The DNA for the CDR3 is TGTGCCAGCAGCCAACAGGGGGGGTACAATGAGCAGTTCTTG. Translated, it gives CASSQQGGYNEQFL.

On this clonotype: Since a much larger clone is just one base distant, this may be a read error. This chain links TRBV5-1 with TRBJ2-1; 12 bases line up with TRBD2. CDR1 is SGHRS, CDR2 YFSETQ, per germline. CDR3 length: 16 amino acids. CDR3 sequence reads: CASSFGLAGPYSEQFF. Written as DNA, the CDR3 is TGCGCCAGCAGCTTCGGACTAGCGGGACCGTACAGTGAGCAGTTCTTC. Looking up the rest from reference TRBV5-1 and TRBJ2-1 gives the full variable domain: KAGVTQTPRYLIKTRGQQVTLSCSPISGHRSVSWYQQTPGQGLQFLFEYFSETQRNKGNFPGRFSGRQFSNSRSEMNVSTLELGDSALYLCASSFGLAGPYSEQFFGPGTRLTVL.

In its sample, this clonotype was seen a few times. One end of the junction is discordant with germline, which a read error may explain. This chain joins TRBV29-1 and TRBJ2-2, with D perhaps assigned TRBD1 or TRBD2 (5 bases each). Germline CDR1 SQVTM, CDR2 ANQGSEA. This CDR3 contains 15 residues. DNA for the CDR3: TGTAGCGTTGGGACCAGCGCGGTGAACACCGGGGAGCTGTTTTTT. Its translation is CSVGTSAVNTGELFF.

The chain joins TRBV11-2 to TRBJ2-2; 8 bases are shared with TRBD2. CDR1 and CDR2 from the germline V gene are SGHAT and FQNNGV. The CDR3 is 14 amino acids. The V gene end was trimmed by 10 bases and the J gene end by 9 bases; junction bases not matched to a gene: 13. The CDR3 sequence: CAIIKSGSPWELFF. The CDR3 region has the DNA TGTGCCATCATCAAGAGCGGGAGCCCCTGGGAGCTGTTTTTT.

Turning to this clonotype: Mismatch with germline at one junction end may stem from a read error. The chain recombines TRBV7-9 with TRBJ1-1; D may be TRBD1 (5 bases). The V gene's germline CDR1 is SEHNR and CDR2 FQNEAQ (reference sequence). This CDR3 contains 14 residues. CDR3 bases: TGTGACAGCAGCTTAGCTGGGGGAAACACTGAAGCTTTCTTT. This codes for CDSSLAGGNTEAFF. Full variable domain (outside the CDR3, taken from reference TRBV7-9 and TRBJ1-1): DTGVSQNPRHKITKRGQNVTFRCDPISEHNRLYWYRQTLGQGPEFLTYFQNEAQLEKSRLLSDRFSAERPKGSFSTLEIQRTEQGDSAMYLCDSSLAGGNTEAFFGQGTRLTVV.